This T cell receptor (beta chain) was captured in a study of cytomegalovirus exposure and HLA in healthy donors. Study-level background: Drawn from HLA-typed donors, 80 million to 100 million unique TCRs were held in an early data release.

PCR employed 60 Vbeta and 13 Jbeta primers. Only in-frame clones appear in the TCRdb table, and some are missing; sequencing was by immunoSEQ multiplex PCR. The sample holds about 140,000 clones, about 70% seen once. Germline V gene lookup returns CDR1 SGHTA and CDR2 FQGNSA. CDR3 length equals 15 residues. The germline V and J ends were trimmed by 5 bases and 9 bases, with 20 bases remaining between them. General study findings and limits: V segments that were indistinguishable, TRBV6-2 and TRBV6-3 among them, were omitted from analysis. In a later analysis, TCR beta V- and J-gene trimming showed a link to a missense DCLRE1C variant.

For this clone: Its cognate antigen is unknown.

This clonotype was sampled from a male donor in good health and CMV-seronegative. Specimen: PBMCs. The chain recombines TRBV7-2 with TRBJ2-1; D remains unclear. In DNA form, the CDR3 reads TGTGCCAGCAGCCTTACCCCTGTCCCTCGAGGTGAGCAGTTCTTC. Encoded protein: CASSLTPVPRGEQFF.